Listed below are T cell receptor beta chains from one sample, sequenced in a study of T cells in localized non-small cell lung cancer. Using immunoSEQ multiplex PCR, the repertoire was profiled, and TCRdb retains in-frame clones only, with some absent. The sample comprises 19,000 or so clones, roughly 87% of which are singletons, and 25% to 30% rests with the top ten. The source material was peripheral blood mononuclear cells, sampled before any cancer treatment. All receptors come from a male donor at least 60 years old with stage II lung adenocarcinoma. The CDR3 runs from the conserved cysteine through the conserved F or W. D genes are given only for firm matches. Clone size, where shown, is once, few, many, or a class for clones that have expanded.

clone_size j_call d_call v_call cdr3_nt cdr3_aa
. TRBJ2-1 . TRBV5-1 TGCGCCAGCAGCTTGAGAAGACTAGTAAATGAGCAGTTCTTC CASSLRRLVNEQFF
. TRBJ2-3 TRBD1 TRBV9 TGTGCCAGCAGCGAGGCGACAGGGTTCGCAGATACGCAGTATTTT CASSEATGFADTQYF
once TRBJ2-1 . TRBV5-1 TGCGCCAGCAGCTTGTTTTCGGATACCTACAATGAGCAGTTCTTC CASSLFSDTYNEQFF
. TRBJ2-2 TRBD2 TRBV16 TGTGCCAGCAGCCCCACCTCAGGACTAGCGGGAGTGGCCGGGGAGCTGTTTTTT CASSPTSGLAGVAGELFF
. TRBJ1-3 . TRBV18 TGTGCCAGCTCACCACGTGGCGGACGAAACTCTGGAAACACCATATATTTT CASSPRGGRNSGNTIYF
. TRBJ2-5 . TRBV29-1 TGCAGCGTTGAAGGGACCTTCTCCTCTCAAGAGACCCAGTACTTC CSVEGTFSSQETQYF
. TRBJ1-6 . TRBV2 TGTGCCAGCGCCTTTGCTTCACCCCTCCACTTT CASAFASPLHF
. TRBJ1-2 . TRBV6-5 TGTGCCAGCAGCGAAGACAGCGTTACTGGCTACACCTTC CASSEDSVTGYTF
. TRBJ2-1 . TRBV10-1 TGCGCCAGCAGCGACCCTCGACTCTCTCGGCCCTACAATGAGCAGTTCTTC CASSDPRLSRPYNEQFF
. TRBJ1-3 . TRBV6-5 TGTGCCAGCAGCCGCGCTGGGTCTGGAAACACCATATATTTT CASSRAGSGNTIYF
. TRBJ2-3 . TRBV11-2 TGTGCGTCCATTGGTGGATCCTACACAGATACGCAGTATTTT CASIGGSYTDTQYF
. TRBJ2-5 . TRBV6-6 TGTGCCAGCAGTTACTCGATCACGGTTGGTACGGAGACCCAGTACTTC CASSYSITVGTETQYF
. TRBJ1-4 TRBD1 TRBV6-1 TGTGCCAGCAGTGCGGGACAGGGTGTTTGGGAAAAACTGTTTTTT CASSAGQGVWEKLFF
few TRBJ2-1 TRBD2 TRBV7-9 TGTGCCAGCAGCGTAGCGGGAGGGGGCGATGAGCAGTTCTTC CASSVAGGGDEQFF
. TRBJ1-1 . TRBV14 TGTGCCAGCAGCCAATCGCAGCATACAAAAGCTTTCTTT CASSQSQHTKAFF
. TRBJ1-1 . TRBV27 TGTGCCAGCAGTTTAGGGTACAAGTTGAACACTGAAGCTTTCTTT CASSLGYKLNTEAFF
few TRBJ2-4 . TRBV5-5 TGTGCCAGCAGCCGGGCAGTACTAGCCAAAAACATTCAGTACTTC CASSRAVLAKNIQYF
. TRBJ2-2 . TRBV9 TGTGCCAGCAGCGTAGCTAGAACAGGCGCGAACACCGGGGAGCTGTTTTTT CASSVARTGANTGELFF
. TRBJ2-7 . TRBV28 TGTGCCAGCAGTTTATTACGCTCCTACGAGCAGTACTTC CASSLLRSYEQYF
. TRBJ2-2 . TRBV7-9 TGTGCCAGCAGCTTGGAGGATTGGTCCAGGCGAGGCACCGGGGAGCTGTTTTTT CASSLEDWSRRGTGELFF
. TRBJ1-2 . TRBV28 TGTGCCAGCAGGTTACCTTTTCCGCGCTATGGCTACACCTTC CASRLPFPRYGYTF
. TRBJ2-1 TRBD1 TRBV4-1 TGCGCCAGCAGCCTCGGGACAGGAAACTACAATGAGCAGTTCTTC CASSLGTGNYNEQFF
. TRBJ2-5 TRBD1 TRBV18 TGTGCCAGCTCACCGGGGACAGTTCAAGAGACCCAGTACTTC CASSPGTVQETQYF
. TRBJ1-4 . TRBV15 TGTGCCACCAGCAGACAAGTTGTAGAAAAACTGTTTTTT CATSRQVVEKLFF
few TRBJ1-1 . TRBV25-1 TGTGCCAGCAGTCCCCGTGGGAACACTGAAGCTTTCTTT CASSPRGNTEAFF
. TRBJ2-7 TRBD2 TRBV6-1 TGTGCCAGCAGTTTAGCGGGATTCTCCTACGAGCAGTACTTC CASSLAGFSYEQYF
. TRBJ2-7 TRBD2 TRBV28 TGTGCCAGCAGTTCTTGGACTAGCCCCCACGAGCAGTACTTC CASSSWTSPHEQYF
. TRBJ2-5 . TRBV11-2 TGTGCCAGCAGCCGGGGATGGGGGATAGAGACCCAGTACTTC CASSRGWGIETQYF
. TRBJ2-3 . TRBV29-1 TGCAGCGGCAAAACTGGGGGCACAGATACGCAGTATTTT CSGKTGGTDTQYF
once TRBJ2-2 TRBD2 TRBV6-5 TGTGCCAGCAAATCTAGCGGGGCAAACACCGGGGAGCTGTTTTTT CASKSSGANTGELFF
. TRBJ1-2 . TRBV28 TGTGCCAGCAGTTCAGGGGCCGAACACTTGCGCGGCTACACCTTC CASSSGAEHLRGYTF
. TRBJ2-3 TRBD2 TRBV5-1 TGCGCCAGCACGTCTAGCGGGTACACAGATACGCAGTATTTT CASTSSGYTDTQYF
few TRBJ1-3 . TRBV28 TGTGCCAGCAGTTTAATGTCGGAGGGAAACACCATATATTTT CASSLMSEGNTIYF
. TRBJ1-1 . TRBV6-5 TGTGCCAGCAGTTACTCGCCTCCCACTGAAGCTTTCTTT CASSYSPPTEAFF
. TRBJ2-3 . TRBV5-4 TGTGCCAGCAGCTTGGGTCTCACCCTCACAGATACGCAGTATTTT CASSLGLTLTDTQYF
. TRBJ1-1 . TRBV2 TGTGCCAGCAGTCAGGGTGGAAGTCACACTGAAGCTTTCTTT CASSQGGSHTEAFF
. TRBJ2-1 TRBD2 TRBV7-9 TGTGCCAGCAGCCAAAGCGGGGTCTACAATGAGCAGTTCTTC CASSQSGVYNEQFF
. TRBJ1-5 . TRBV28 TGTGCCAGCAGTTATACAGTGGGCGATCAGCCCCAGCATTTT CASSYTVGDQPQHF
. TRBJ2-7 TRBD1 TRBV5-4 TGTGCCAGCAGCTTCAGGGGGACAGCCGAGCAGTACTTC CASSFRGTAEQYF
. TRBJ2-5 . TRBV7-9 TGTGCCGGCAGTTCGGCAGGGGAAGGTCGGCGGGGGACCCAGTACTTC CAGSSAGEGRRGTQYF
. TRBJ2-3 . TRBV5-1 TGCGCCAGCAGCTTGGTGTTAGCGACTGATACGCAGTATTTT CASSLVLATDTQYF
. TRBJ1-4 TRBD1 TRBV5-6 TGTGCCAGCAGTACGGGACAGGGTTTATCGAAGACTAATGAAAAACTGTTTTTT CASSTGQGLSKTNEKLFF
. TRBJ2-3 . TRBV29-1 TGCAGCGTTGAGAGGACCCCCGGTGGCACAGATACGCAGTATTTT CSVERTPGGTDTQYF
once TRBJ2-5 TRBD2 TRBV6-1 TGTGCCAGCAGTGAAGCTGGACTAGCAGAGACCCAGTACTTC CASSEAGLAETQYF
. TRBJ2-7 . TRBV28 TGTGCCAGCATTTCTCGGGTCTACGAGCAGTACTTC CASISRVYEQYF
. TRBJ2-7 . TRBV6-5 TGTGCCAGCAGCCCCGTCGTGGCCTTTTCCTACGAGCAGTACTTC CASSPVVAFSYEQYF
. TRBJ2-7 . TRBV28 TGTGCCAGCACCCGCCAGGAAGTCTCCTACGAGCAGTACTTC CASTRQEVSYEQYF
. TRBJ1-6 . TRBV11-2 TGTGCCAGCAGCCCAACGGTTGACAGCTATAATTCACCCCTCCACTTT CASSPTVDSYNSPLHF